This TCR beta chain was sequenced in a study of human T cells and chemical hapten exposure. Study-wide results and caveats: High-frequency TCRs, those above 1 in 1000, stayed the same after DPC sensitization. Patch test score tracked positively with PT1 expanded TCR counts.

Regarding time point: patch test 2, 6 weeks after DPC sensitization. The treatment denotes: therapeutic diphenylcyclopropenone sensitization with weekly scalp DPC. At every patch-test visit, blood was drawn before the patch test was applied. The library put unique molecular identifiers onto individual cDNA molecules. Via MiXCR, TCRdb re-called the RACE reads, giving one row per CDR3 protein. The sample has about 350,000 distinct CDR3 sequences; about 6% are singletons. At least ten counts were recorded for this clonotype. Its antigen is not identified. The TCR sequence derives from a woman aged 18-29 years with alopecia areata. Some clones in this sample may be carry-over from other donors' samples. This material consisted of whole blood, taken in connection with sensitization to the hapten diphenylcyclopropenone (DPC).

CDR3 nucleotides: TGTGCCAGCAGTGAAAATGTATTCGCCATGAACACTGAAGCTTTCTTT. This codes for CASSENVFAMNTEAFF. This chain joins TRBV6-1 and TRBJ1-1; no definite D call. This CDR3 spans 16 amino acids. Germline V gene lookup returns CDR1 MNHNS and CDR2 SASEGT. V lost 2 bases, J lost 0 bases, and 13 bases lay in between.